The TCR beta chain described here comes from a study of shared clonotypes between healthy human individuals. The CDR3 contains 16 residues. V lost 3 bases and J lost 6; bases outside the gene matches: 9. Per germline, CDR1 ENHRY and CDR2 SYGVKD. In its sample, this clone was seen once. Sequenced by immunoSEQ multiplex PCR; TCRdb stores in-frame clones only, minus some. The table has some 2,400,000 clones, approximately 96% seen once; the top ten hold over 0.1%. The TCR originated in a man aged 18 to 35 in good health. Specimen: naive CD4+ T cells sorted from blood. Described subset: CD45RA+ positively selected. The chain combines TRBV10-3 with TRBJ2-1; 9 bases fit TRBD1. CDR3 DNA sequence: TGTGCCATCAGTGATCCGGGGGGACAGGGAGGCAATGAGCAGTTCTTC. Translating gives CAISDPGGQGGNEQFF.